The 26 T cell receptor beta chains listed next were all sequenced from one sample in a study of metastatic and nonmetastatic thyroid tumors. No treatment had been given to any patient before thyroid surgery. TCRdb used MiXCR to call clones anew from the PCR reads. The sample lists 46,000 or so clones, around 15% occurring once. Sequencing was carried out using blood. These receptors all stem from a female donor with papillary thyroid cancer or a benign thyroid nodule (not recorded which). Some clones in this sample may be carry-over from other donors' samples.

This clone came up many times. V and J are TRBV4-1 and TRBJ2-7; a possible D gene is TRBD1 (7 bases). CDR1 MGHRA and CDR2 YSYEKL come from the germline V gene. V lost 1 base to trimming and J lost 1 base, with 17 bases between them. This CDR3 comprises 17 residues. The CDR3 sequence is CASSQGTGRGDSYEQYF. The CDR3 coding sequence is TGCGCCAGCAGCCAAGGGACGGGCAGGGGGGATTCCTACGAGCAGTACTTC.

This clone has a count of ten or more. The chain joins TRBV3-1 to TRBJ2-6; D not certain. This CDR3 comprises 13 residues. Germline lookup yields CDR1 LGHDT and CDR2 YNNKEL (reference sequence). V lost 10 bases, J lost 0 bases, and 7 bases lay in between. In DNA form, the CDR3 reads TGTGCCACCAGGACCTCTGGGGCCAACGTCCTGACTTTC. Translation gives CATRTSGANVLTF.

This clone occurred a few times. The V call is TRBV5-1, the J call TRBJ1-1, with D unresolved. Looked up from germline, CDR1 is SGHRS and CDR2 is YFSETQ. The CDR3 sequence is 14 residues long. Trimming pared 0 bases from V and 11 bases from J, leaving 17 bases between. Here the CDR3 reads CASSLVVSRTVAFF. Written as DNA, the CDR3 is TGCGCCAGCAGCTTGGTCGTGAGCAGAACTGTTGCTTTCTTT.

In its sample, this clone was seen many times. This chain's CDR3 is CSPRTGTYEQYF. The DNA of the CDR3 is TGCAGTCCCCGGACAGGTACCTACGAGCAGTACTTC. The chain links TRBV20-1 to TRBJ2-7; 7 bases map to TRBD1. Germline values: CDR1 DFQATT, CDR2 SNEGSKA (reference sequence). The CDR3 is 12 residues long. Trimming cost V 8 bases and J 2 bases; bases outside gene matches: 6.

This clone was picked up many times. V and J are TRBV20-1 and TRBJ1-4; possible D gene TRBD1, 6 bases. V was pared by 0 bases and J by 7 bases, with 12 bases between. The V gene's germline CDR1 is DFQATT and CDR2 SNEGSKA (reference sequence). This CDR3 comprises 14 residues. For the CDR3, the DNA is TGCAGTGCTAGAGATGAAGGGGGACGTGAAAAACTGTTTTTT. This sequence encodes CSARDEGGREKLFF.

This clone has at least ten counts. V usage is TRBV30 and J usage is TRBJ2-3; weak D call: TRBD1 (6 bases). From germline, CDR1 is GTSNPN and CDR2 SVGIG (reference sequence). The CDR3 is 14 amino acids. The V and J ends lost 8 bases and 1 base respectively, with 16 bases between them. CDR3 amino acids: CARGGVSGTDTQYF. CDR3 DNA: TGTGCCCGAGGGGGTGTTAGCGGCACAGATACGCAGTATTTT.

This clone was observed at least ten times. V gene TRBV6-2 or TRBV6-3 combines with J gene TRBJ2-1; perhaps D is TRBD1 or TRBD2 (7 bases each). Germline CDR1 MNHEY, CDR2 SVGEGT. Trimming cost V 10 bases and J 7 bases, with 23 bases left between them. CDR3 length equals 15 residues. The chain's CDR3 is CATRGLADRGNEQFF. CDR3 bases: TGTGCCACGAGGGGGCTAGCGGACCGAGGGAATGAGCAGTTCTTC.

This clone was counted many times. The chain has TRBV27 and TRBJ1-5; unclear D gene. The V gene's germline CDR1 is MNHEY and CDR2 SMNVEV (reference sequence). The V end lost 0 bases, the J end lost 6 bases, and 6 bases lay between the germline ends. CDR3 length equals 13 residues. The CDR3 reads CASSLSSPQPQHF. CDR3 bases: TGTGCCAGCAGTTTATCAAGCCCTCAGCCCCAGCATTTT.

This clone has only a few counts. The chain joins TRBV18 to TRBJ1-1; 9 bases map to TRBD1. CDR1 and CDR2 from the germline V gene are KGHSH and LQKENI. With V trimmed by 2 bases and J by 5 bases, 9 bases remained unmatched. The CDR3 totals 16 residues. The CDR3 DNA sequence: TGTGCCAGCTCACCAAGAACGGGGACAGGGAAAACTGAAGCTTTCTTT. This codes for CASSPRTGTGKTEAFF.

In this sample, this clone turned up many times. The rearrangement uses TRBV12-3 or TRBV12-4 and TRBJ2-5; 7 bases agree with TRBD2. The CDR3 runs to 15 residues. The V gene end was trimmed by 5 bases and the J gene end by 5 bases; junction bases not matched to a gene: 11. The CDR3 coding sequence is TGTGCCAGCAGTAGGTTGGGCGGGAGCAGGGAGACCCAGTACTTC. This encodes CASSRLGGSRETQYF.

This clone was seen at least ten times. The V gene is TRBV2, the J gene TRBJ2-7; no clear D gene. Trimming shortened V by 3 bases and J by 5 bases, and 14 bases separated the two germline ends. The CDR3 is 14 amino acids. The germline V gene has CDR1 SNHLY and CDR2 FYNNEI. Written as DNA, the CDR3 is TGTGCCAGCAGTGACCCTTCTCGCCCCGACGAGCAGTACTTC. It encodes CASSDPSRPDEQYF.

In its sample, this clone was seen many times. CDR3 amino acids: CASSSSRGSYEQYF. The CDR3, as DNA: TGCGCCAGCAGCTCAAGCAGGGGCTCCTACGAGCAGTACTTC. The chain employs TRBV5-1 and TRBJ2-7; weak D call: TRBD1 (6 bases). The CDR3 contains 14 residues. Trimming cost V 3 bases and J 0 bases, with 10 bases left between them. Germline loops: CDR1 SGHRS, CDR2 YFSETQ.

The chain combines TRBV6-1 with TRBJ2-1; no firm D call. The CDR3 length is 13 residues. Germline loops: CDR1 MNHNS, CDR2 SASEGT. V lost 3 bases, J lost 5 bases, and 8 bases lay in between. CDR3 residues: CASSDQVNNEQFF. In nucleotides, the CDR3 is TGTGCCAGCAGTGATCAGGTTAACAATGAGCAGTTCTTC.

This clone came up many times. The chain uses TRBV7-2 and TRBJ2-1, with D perhaps given as TRBD1 or TRBD2 (7 bases each). The germline CDR1 and CDR2 sequences are SGHTA and FQGNSA. Between the trimmed V and J ends, which lost 5 bases and 5 bases, there was a span of 16 bases. This CDR3 has 15 residues. In DNA, the CDR3 is TGTGCCAGCAGCCCCAGGGGGGGAGGCAACAATGAGCAGTTCTTC. Translating it yields CASSPRGGGNNEQFF.

This clone was seen repeatedly, ten times or more. A much larger clonotype is one base distant, so this may be a read error. As DNA, the CDR3 is TGTGCCAGCAGTTACAGACGGACGGACACTGAAGCTTTCTTT. This gives the protein CASSYRRTDTEAFF. The J gene is TRBJ1-1, the V gene TRBV6-5; D call uncertain. V gave up 2 bases and J gave up 3 bases, with 10 bases separating them. This CDR3 region has 14 residues. CDR1 MNHEY and CDR2 SVGAGI come from the germline V gene.

This clone was observed many times. A much larger clonotype is one base distant, so this may be a read error. The chain links TRBV6-1 to TRBJ2-3; possibly TRBD1 for D (6 bases). The CDR3 sequence is 12 residues long. Trimming removed 6 bases at V and 10 bases at J, with 14 bases between. CDR1 is MNHNS, CDR2 SASEGT, per germline. CDR3 sequence (DNA): TGTGCCAGCAGCTCCCCAGGGGACGCGCAGTATTTT. It encodes CASSSPGDAQYF.

The table lists this clone with many counts. The rearrangement joins TRBV19 to TRBJ1-2; 8 bases map to TRBD1. Per the germline V gene, CDR1 is LNHDA and CDR2 is SQIVND (reference sequence). V dropped 3 bases and J dropped 4; count of bases not matched to a gene: 4. This CDR3 is built from 14 residues. Here the CDR3 DNA reads TGTGCCAGTAGTATCGGAACAGGGGGCTATGGCTACACCTTC. Translation: CASSIGTGGYGYTF.

This clone was recorded at least ten times. At one end, the junction sequence differs from germline, possibly due to a read error. V gene TRBV7-2 combines with J gene TRBJ1-3, with unresolved D. This CDR3 spans 14 amino acids. Germline V lookup: CDR1 SGHTA, CDR2 FQGNSA. The CDR3 protein is CASGLAGNGNTIYF. As DNA, the CDR3 is TGTGCCAGCGGCTTAGCTGGGAATGGAAACACCATATATTTT. The whole variable domain, remainder taken from reference TRBV7-2 and TRBJ1-3, is GAGVSQSPSNKVTEKGKDVELRCDPISGHTALYWYRQSLGQGLEFLIYFQGNSAPDKSGLPSDRFSAERTGGSVSTLTIQRTQQEDSAVYLCASGLAGNGNTIYFGEGSWLTVV.

In its sample, this clone was seen a few times. The V and J genes are TRBV6-1 and TRBJ2-1, with no clear D. The CDR3 sequence is 11 residues long. The germline V gene encodes CDR1 MNHNS and CDR2 SASEGT. V was clipped by 7 bases and J by 3 bases, with 4 bases between them. The CDR3 nucleotides read TGTGCCAGCAACAGCTACAATGAGCAGTTCTTC. Translating gives CASNSYNEQFF.

This clone was recorded at least ten times. This sequence may be a read error, since a much larger clone differs from it by one base. In the same sample, other DNA sequences code for this CDR3. This chain links TRBV24-1 with TRBJ2-1; no firm D call. This CDR3 spans 15 amino acids. Looked up from germline, CDR1 is KGHDR and CDR2 is SFDVKD. CDR3 sequence: CATSDYKGTYNEQFF. CDR3 nucleotides: TGTGCCACCAGCGATTACAAGGGCACCTACAATGAGCAGTTCTTC.

This chain links TRBV10-3 with TRBJ2-1; 10 bases map to TRBD1. The CDR3 length is 15 residues. Germline-derived CDR1 and CDR2 are ENHRY and SYGVKD. V lost 6 bases, J lost 5 bases, and 7 bases stayed unmatched. Here the CDR3 reads CAISDGTGEDNEQFF. For the CDR3, the DNA is TGTGCCATCAGCGACGGGACAGGGGAAGACAATGAGCAGTTCTTC.

This clone came up many times. V and J are TRBV10-2 and TRBJ1-6; D may be TRBD1 (5 bases). Germline V gives CDR1 WSHSY, CDR2 SAAADI. CDR3 length: 17 amino acids. The V and J ends lost 3 bases and 0 bases respectively, with 12 bases between them. CDR3 sequence reads: CASSDTNQGSYNSPLHF. The CDR3 DNA reads TGCGCCAGCAGTGATACTAACCAGGGCTCCTATAATTCACCCCTCCACTTT.

In this sample, this clone turned up many times. The chain uses TRBV3-1 and TRBJ2-1; D is perhaps TRBD2 (5 bases). Germline assignment: CDR1 LGHDT and CDR2 YNNKEL (reference sequence). The CDR3 covers 14 residues. The germline V and J ends were trimmed by 0 bases and 4 bases, with 7 bases remaining between them. This CDR3 is CASSQDGSYNEQFF. The CDR3 nucleotides are TGTGCCAGCAGCCAAGATGGGAGTTACAATGAGCAGTTCTTC.

This clone rates as medium-sized (0.01 to 0.1%). The chain combines TRBV6-1 with TRBJ2-7, with D uncertain. Germline CDR1 reads MNHNS; CDR2 reads SASEGT. The CDR3 sequence is 14 residues long. Trimming shortened V by 1 base and J by 2 bases, and 9 bases separated the two germline ends. This CDR3 reads CASSEVGPTYEQYF. DNA of the CDR3: TGTGCCAGCAGTGAAGTAGGGCCGACCTACGAGCAGTACTTC.

This clone was observed at least ten times. The J gene is TRBJ2-7, the V gene TRBV5-1; 8 nucleotides line up with TRBD2. Germline V gene lookup returns CDR1 SGHRS and CDR2 YFSETQ. The CDR3 covers 15 residues. V lost 0 bases, J lost 2 bases, and 4 bases stayed unmatched. In nucleotides, the CDR3 is TGCGCCAGCAGCTTGGAGGCTAGCGGGCCCTACGAGCAGTACTTC. Amino acids: CASSLEASGPYEQYF.

This clone was seen a few times. The chain recombines TRBV27 with TRBJ2-1; 8 bases line up with TRBD1. Germline loops: CDR1 MNHEY, CDR2 SMNVEV (reference sequence). The CDR3 covers 14 residues. V shed 3 bases, J shed 6 bases, and the junction held 4 bases outside the gene matches. The CDR3 DNA reads as TGTGCCAGCAGTTTGTGGACAGGGAGCAATGAGCAGTTCTTC. Its protein product is CASSLWTGSNEQFF.